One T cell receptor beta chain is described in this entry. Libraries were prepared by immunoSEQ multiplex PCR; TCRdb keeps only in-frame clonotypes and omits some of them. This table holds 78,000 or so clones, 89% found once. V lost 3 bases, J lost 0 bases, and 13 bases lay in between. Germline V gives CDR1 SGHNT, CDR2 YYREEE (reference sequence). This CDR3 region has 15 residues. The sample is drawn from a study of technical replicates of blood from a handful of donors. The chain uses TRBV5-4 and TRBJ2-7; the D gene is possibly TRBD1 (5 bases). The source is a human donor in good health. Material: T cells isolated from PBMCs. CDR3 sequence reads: CASSSRTGASYEQYF. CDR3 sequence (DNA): TGTGCCAGCAGCTCGCGAACAGGAGCCTCCTACGAGCAGTACTTC. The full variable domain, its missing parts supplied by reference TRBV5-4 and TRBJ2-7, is ETGVTQSPTHLIKTRGQQVTLRCSSQSGHNTVSWYQQALGQGPQFIFQYYREEENGRGNFPPRFSGLQFPNYSSELNVNALELDDSALYLCASSSRTGASYEQYFGPGTRLTVT.